This TCR beta chain is drawn from a study of T cell clonotyping in hematopoietic cell transplantation. General study points: After transplant, recipient diversity fell while pathologically expanded clonotypes grew through day 180.

CDR3 length: 13 residues. V was trimmed by 5 bases and J by 6 bases, leaving 13 bases between them. Per the germline V gene, CDR1 is SGHTA and CDR2 is FQGNSA. The method was immunoSEQ multiplex PCR; TCRdb's version includes in-frame clones alone and lacks a portion of them. The sample has about 36,000 clones, 80% to 90% seen once. Note on this clone: Antigen unknown.

This rearrangement joins TRBV7-2 to TRBJ1-2, with D possibly being TRBD1 (6 bases). The sequence was obtained from a woman in her 40s in good health. Some clones in this sample may be carry-over from other donors' samples. The sample taken for sequencing was peripheral blood mononuclear cells. The CDR3 DNA reads TGTGCCAGCAGCCTAGGGGGAACGGATGGCTACACCTTC. Protein sequence: CASSLGGTDGYTF. The complete variable domain, with remaining parts taken from reference TRBV7-2 and TRBJ1-2, reads GAGVSQSPSNKVTEKGKDVELRCDPISGHTALYWYRQSLGQGLEFLIYFQGNSAPDKSGLPSDRFSAERTGGSVSTLTIQRTQQEDSAVYLCASSLGGTDGYTFGSGTRLTVV.